This T cell receptor beta chain was obtained from a study of blood T cell repertoires in COVID-19. Study information: From the United States, Italy and Spain came samples of acute and convalescent COVID-19. The analysed material was cDNA or gDNA that came from T cells, B-cell-depleted T cells, or PBMCs.

Here immunoSEQ multiplex PCR was the method, and the copy in TCRdb shows in-frame clones only, minus some. The sample yields approximately 70,000 clones, about nine tenths seen once. Germline trimming cut 6 bases from V and 7 bases from J; bases unmatched to any gene: 9. This CDR3 region has 15 residues. Germline V gene lookup returns CDR1 MNHEY and CDR2 SVGAGI. The TCR was taken from a human donor with active COVID-19. The donor label of this sample is uncertain. V and J are TRBV6-5 and TRBJ2-1; 10 bases line up with TRBD2. Sequencing was performed on peripheral blood. In DNA, the CDR3 is TGTGCCAGCAGCCCAAGCGGGAGGGTTGGAAATGAGCAGTTCTTC. Translating it yields CASSPSGRVGNEQFF.